This T cell receptor (beta chain) was recorded in a study of blood T cell repertoires in COVID-19. In the study overall: Samples representing acute and convalescent COVID-19 were sourced from the United States, Italy and Spain.

Germline assignment: CDR1 MNHEY and CDR2 SVGAGI. V lost 2 bases and J 2 bases, leaving 9 bases between the germline ends. The CDR3 has 14 amino acids. Enrolled during active infection, Seattle patients were then followed longitudinally. Source study methods: Estimation of nucleated cell counts relied on the amplification of reference gene primers. The assay was immunoSEQ multiplex PCR, and TCRdb's table has in-frame clones only and misses some. From that table come the V and J calls and clone size; the DNA was used to work out D and trimming. The data show hundreds of thousands of clones, approximately 92% seen once.

This TCR was sampled from a man younger than 35 with COVID-19, enrolled during active disease. The rearrangement joins TRBV6-5 to TRBJ2-5; the D is unclear. The specimen was peripheral blood. CDR3 sequence (DNA): TGTGCCAGCAGTTACAGCGCTGGGCAAGAGACCCAGTACTTC. Translation gives CASSYSAGQETQYF.